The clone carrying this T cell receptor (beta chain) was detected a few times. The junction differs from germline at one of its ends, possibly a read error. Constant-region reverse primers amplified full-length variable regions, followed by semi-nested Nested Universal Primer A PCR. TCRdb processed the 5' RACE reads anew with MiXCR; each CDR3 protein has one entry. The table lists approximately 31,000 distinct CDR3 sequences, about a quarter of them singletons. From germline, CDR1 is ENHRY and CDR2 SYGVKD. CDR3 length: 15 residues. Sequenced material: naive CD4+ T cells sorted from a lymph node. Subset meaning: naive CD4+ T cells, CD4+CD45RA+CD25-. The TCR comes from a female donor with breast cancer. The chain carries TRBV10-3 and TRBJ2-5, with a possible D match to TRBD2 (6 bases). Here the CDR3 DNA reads TGTGCCGTCAGTGAGCCGGGGACTGACCGCGAAACCCAGTACTTC. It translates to CAVSEPGTDRETQYF.